This entry concerns a single T cell receptor beta chain. Immunohistochemistry showed robust Merkel cell polyomavirus Large T antigen staining in every patient's tumor. The data were produced by immunoSEQ multiplex PCR, yet TCRdb's version contains in-frame clones alone and is incomplete. This sample has about a thousand clones, with roughly 87% found just once. This sample was taken from a study of tumor-infiltrating T cells and Merkel cell polyomavirus. Study details: TIL sorts averaged around 5,800 cells (about 1,844-12,799); blood sorts averaged roughly 710 (about 340-8,000).

Germline-derived CDR1 and CDR2 are MNHEY and SMNVEV (reference sequence). The CDR3 sequence is 11 residues long. V was shortened by 7 bases and J by 8 bases, with 9 bases between the two germline ends. The chain couples TRBV27 to TRBJ2-1; D not certain. The sample comprised Merkel cell polyomavirus peptide tetramer+ CD8+ T cells sorted from blood. The TCR comes from a man aged 55 to 70 with Merkel cell carcinoma. In DNA, the CDR3 is TGTGCCAGCATGATGGGCTATGAGCAGTTCTTC. As protein: CASMMGYEQFF.